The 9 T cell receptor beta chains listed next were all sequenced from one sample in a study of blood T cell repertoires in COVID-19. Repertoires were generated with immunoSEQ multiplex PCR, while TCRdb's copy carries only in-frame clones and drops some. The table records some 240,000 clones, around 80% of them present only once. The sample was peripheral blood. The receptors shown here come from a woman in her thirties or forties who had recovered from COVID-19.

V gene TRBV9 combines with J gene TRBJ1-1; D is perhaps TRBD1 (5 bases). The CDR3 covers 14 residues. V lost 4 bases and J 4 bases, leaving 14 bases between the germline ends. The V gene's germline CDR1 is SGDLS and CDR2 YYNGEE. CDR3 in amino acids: CASSPRGRGTEAFF. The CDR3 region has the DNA TGTGCCAGCAGCCCCCGGGGGAGGGGCACTGAAGCTTTCTTT.

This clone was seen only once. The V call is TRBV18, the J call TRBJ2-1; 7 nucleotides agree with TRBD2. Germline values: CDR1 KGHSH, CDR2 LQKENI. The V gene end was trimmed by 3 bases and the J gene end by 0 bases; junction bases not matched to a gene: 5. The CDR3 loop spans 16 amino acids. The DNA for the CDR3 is TGTGCCAGCTCACCCTCAAGCGGGGCCTCCTACAATGAGCAGTTCTTC. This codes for CASSPSSGASYNEQFF.

The CDR3 sequence is CASRDGTNYGYTF. In nucleotides, the CDR3 is TGTGCCAGCCGTGACGGGACTAACTATGGCTACACCTTC. V and J are TRBV7-9 and TRBJ1-2, with D uncertain. Germline lookup yields CDR1 SEHNR and CDR2 FQNEAQ (reference sequence). This CDR3 is built from 13 residues. V was clipped by 8 bases and J by 0 bases, with 10 bases between them.

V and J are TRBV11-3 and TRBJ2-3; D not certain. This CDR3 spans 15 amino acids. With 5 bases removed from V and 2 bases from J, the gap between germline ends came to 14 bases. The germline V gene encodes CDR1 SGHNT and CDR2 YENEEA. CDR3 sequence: CASSNGGQDTDTQYF. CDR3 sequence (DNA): TGTGCCAGCAGCAACGGCGGCCAAGACACAGATACGCAGTATTTT. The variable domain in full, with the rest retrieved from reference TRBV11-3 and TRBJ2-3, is EAGVVQSPRYKIIEKKQPVAFWCNPISGHNTLYWYLQNLGQGPELLIRYENEEAVDDSQLPKDRFSAERLKGVDSTLKIQPAELGDSAVYLCASSNGGQDTDTQYFGPGTRLTVL.

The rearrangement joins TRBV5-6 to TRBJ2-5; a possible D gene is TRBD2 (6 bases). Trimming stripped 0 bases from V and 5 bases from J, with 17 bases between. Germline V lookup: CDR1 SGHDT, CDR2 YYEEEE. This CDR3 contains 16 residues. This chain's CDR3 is CASSLVAAFGGETQYF. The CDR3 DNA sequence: TGTGCCAGCAGCTTGGTGGCGGCCTTCGGAGGGGAGACCCAGTACTTC.

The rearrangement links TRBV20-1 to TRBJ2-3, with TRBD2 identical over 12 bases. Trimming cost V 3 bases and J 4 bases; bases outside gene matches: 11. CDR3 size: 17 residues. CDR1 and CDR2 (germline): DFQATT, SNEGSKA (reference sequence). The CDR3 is CSASLASGGGASDTQYF. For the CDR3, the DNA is TGCAGTGCTAGTTTGGCTAGCGGGGGGGGAGCGTCAGATACGCAGTATTTT.

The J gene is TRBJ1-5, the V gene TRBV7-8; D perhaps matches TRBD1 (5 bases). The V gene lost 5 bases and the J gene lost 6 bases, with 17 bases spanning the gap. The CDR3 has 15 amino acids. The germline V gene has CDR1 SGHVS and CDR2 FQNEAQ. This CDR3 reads CASSSRDWAGQPQHF. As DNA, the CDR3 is TGTGCCAGCAGCAGCAGGGATTGGGCCGGTCAGCCCCAGCATTTT.

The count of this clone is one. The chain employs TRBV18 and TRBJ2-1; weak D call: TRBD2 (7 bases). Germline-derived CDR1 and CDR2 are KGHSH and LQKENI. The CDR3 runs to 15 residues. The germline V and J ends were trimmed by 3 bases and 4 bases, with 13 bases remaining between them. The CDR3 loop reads CASSPLGGEYNEQFF. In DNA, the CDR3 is TGTGCCAGCTCACCTTTAGGGGGGGAATACAATGAGCAGTTCTTC.

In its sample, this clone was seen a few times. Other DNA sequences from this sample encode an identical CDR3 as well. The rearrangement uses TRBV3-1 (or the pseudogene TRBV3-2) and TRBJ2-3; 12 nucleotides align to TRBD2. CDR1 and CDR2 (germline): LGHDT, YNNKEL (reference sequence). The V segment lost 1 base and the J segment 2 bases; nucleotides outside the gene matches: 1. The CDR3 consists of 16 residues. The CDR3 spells CASSQGLAGATDTQYF. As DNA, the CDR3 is TGTGCCAGCAGCCAAGGACTAGCGGGAGCCACAGATACGCAGTATTTT.